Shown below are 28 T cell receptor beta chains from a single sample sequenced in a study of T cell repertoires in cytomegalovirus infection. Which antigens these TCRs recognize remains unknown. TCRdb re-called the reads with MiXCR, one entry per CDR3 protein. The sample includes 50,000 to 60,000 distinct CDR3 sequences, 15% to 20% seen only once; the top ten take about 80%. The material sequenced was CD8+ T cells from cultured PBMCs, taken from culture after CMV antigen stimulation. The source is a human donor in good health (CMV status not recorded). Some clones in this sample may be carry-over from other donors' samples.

The CDR3: CASSYPGTGVNEQFF. The DNA of the CDR3 is TGTGCCAGCAGTTATCCCGGGACAGGAGTAAATGAGCAGTTCTTC. The V call is TRBV6-1, the J call TRBJ2-1, with 8 bases aligning to TRBD1. V lost 5 bases and J lost 7; bases outside the gene matches: 10. The CDR3 is 15 amino acids. Per germline, CDR1 MNHNS and CDR2 SASEGT.

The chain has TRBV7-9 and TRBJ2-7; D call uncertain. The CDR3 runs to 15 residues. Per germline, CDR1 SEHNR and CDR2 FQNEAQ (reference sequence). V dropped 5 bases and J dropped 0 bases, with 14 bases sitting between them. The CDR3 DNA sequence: TGTGCCAGCAGCCCTCGAGGTCCCCACTCCTACGAGCAGTACTTC. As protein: CASSPRGPHSYEQYF. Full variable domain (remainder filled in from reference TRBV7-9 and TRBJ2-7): DTGVSQNPRHKITKRGQNVTFRCDPISEHNRLYWYRQTLGQGPEFLTYFQNEAQLEKSRLLSDRFSAERPKGSFSTLEIQRTEQGDSAMYLCASSPRGPHSYEQYFGPGTRLTVT.

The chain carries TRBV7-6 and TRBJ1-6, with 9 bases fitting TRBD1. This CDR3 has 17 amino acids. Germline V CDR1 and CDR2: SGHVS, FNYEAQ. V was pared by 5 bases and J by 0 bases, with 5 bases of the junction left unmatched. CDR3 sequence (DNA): TGTGCCAGCAGCGCCGGGACAGGGAGCTCCTATAATTCACCCCTCCACTTT. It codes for CASSAGTGSSYNSPLHF.

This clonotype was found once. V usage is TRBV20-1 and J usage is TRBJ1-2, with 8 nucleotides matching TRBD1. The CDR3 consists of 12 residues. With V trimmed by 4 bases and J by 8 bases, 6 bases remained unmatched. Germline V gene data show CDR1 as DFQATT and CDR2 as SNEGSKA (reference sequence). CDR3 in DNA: TGCAGTGCTATCGACAGGGGCTTCGGCTACACCTTC. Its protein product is CSAIDRGFGYTF.

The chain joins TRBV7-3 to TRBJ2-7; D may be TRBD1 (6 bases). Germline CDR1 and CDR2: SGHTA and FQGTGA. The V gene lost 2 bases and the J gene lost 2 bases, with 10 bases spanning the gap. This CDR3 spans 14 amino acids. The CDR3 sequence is CASSLGQPAYEQYF. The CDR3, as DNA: TGTGCCAGCAGCTTAGGACAGCCGGCCTACGAGCAGTACTTC.

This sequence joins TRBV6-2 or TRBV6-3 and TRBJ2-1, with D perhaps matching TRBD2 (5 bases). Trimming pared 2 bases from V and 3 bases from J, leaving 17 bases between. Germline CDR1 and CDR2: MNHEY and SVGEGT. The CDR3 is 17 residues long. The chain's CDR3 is CASSYARTGIVYNEQFF. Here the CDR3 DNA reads TGTGCCAGCAGTTACGCTCGGACGGGGATTGTCTACAATGAGCAGTTCTTC.

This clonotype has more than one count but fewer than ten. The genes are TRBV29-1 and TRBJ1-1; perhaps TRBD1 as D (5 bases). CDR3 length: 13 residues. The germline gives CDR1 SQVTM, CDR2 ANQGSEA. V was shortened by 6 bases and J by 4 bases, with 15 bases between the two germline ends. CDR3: CSVRGYGGTEAFF. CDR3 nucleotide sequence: TGCAGCGTCCGCGGCTACGGGGGCACTGAAGCTTTCTTT.

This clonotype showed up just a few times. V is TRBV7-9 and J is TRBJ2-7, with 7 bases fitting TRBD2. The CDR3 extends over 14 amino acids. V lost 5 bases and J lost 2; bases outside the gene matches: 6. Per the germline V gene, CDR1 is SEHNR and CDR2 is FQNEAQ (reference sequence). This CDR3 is CASSRTGGTYEQYF. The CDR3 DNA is TGTGCCAGCAGCAGGACGGGGGGTACCTACGAGCAGTACTTC.

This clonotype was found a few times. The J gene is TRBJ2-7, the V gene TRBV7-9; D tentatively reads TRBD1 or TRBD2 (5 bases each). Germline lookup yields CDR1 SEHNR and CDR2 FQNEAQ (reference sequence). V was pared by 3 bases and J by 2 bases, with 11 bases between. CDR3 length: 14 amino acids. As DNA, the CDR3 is TGTGCCAGCAGCTTCGCGACGGGGCCCTACGAGCAGTACTTC. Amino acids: CASSFATGPYEQYF.

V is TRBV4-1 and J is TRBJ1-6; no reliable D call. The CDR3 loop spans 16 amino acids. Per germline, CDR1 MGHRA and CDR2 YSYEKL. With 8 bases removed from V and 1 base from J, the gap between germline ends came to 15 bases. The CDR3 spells CASLPTEVSYNSPLHF. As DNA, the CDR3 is TGCGCCAGCCTCCCGACGGAGGTGTCCTATAATTCACCCCTCCACTTT.

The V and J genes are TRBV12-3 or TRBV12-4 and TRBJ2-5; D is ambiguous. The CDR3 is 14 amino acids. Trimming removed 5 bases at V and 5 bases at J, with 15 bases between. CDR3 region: CASSPQGRAETQYF. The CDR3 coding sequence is TGTGCCAGCAGTCCACAAGGGCGAGCGGAGACCCAGTACTTC.

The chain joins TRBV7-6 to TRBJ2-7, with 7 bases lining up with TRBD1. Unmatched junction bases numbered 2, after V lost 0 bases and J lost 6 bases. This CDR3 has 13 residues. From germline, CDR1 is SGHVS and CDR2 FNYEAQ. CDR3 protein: CASSLAGGSEQYF. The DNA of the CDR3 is TGTGCCAGCAGCTTAGCAGGGGGCAGCGAGCAGTACTTC.

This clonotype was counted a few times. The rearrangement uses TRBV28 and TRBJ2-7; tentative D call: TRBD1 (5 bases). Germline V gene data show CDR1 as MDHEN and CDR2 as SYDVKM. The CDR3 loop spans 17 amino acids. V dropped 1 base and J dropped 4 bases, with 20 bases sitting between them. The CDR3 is CASSLSARAPPNYEQYF. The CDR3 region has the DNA TGTGCCAGCAGTTTATCAGCCAGGGCCCCTCCAAATTACGAGCAGTACTTC.

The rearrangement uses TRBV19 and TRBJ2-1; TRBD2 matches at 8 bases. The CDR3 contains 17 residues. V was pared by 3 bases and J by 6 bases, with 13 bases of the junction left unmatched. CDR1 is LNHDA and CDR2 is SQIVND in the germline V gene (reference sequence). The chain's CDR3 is CASSILLRGGGTNEQFF. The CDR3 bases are TGTGCCAGTAGTATCCTCCTAAGGGGCGGGGGGACCAATGAGCAGTTCTTC.

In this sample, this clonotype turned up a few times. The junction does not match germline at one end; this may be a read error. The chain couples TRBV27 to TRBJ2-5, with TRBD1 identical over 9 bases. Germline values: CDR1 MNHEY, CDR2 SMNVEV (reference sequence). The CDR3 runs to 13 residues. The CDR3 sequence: CASSAWTGDPQDF. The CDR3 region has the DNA TGTGCCAGCAGTGCCTGGACAGGGGACCCTCAAGACTTC.

The CDR3 DNA is TGCGCCAGCAGCCAAGAAATCCGGCAGGGCAATCAGCCCCAGCATTTT. Amino acids: CASSQEIRQGNQPQHF. J is TRBJ1-5 and V is TRBV4-1; no definite D call. The CDR3 loop spans 16 amino acids. In germline, CDR1 is MGHRA, CDR2 YSYEKL. The V end lost 0 bases, the J end lost 2 bases, and 11 bases lay between the germline ends.

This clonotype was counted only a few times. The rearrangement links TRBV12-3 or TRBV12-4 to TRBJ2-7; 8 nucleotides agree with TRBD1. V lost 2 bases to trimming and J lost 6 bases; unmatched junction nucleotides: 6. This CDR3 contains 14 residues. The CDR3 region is CASSLSRGRVEQYF. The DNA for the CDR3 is TGTGCCAGCAGTTTAAGCAGGGGGCGGGTCGAGCAGTACTTC.

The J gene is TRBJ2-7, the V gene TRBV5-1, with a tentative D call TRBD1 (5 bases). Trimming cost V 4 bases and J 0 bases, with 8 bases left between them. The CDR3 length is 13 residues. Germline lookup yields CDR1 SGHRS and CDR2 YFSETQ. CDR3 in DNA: TGCGCCAGCAGCCAGACAGTCTCCTACGAGCAGTACTTC. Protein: CASSQTVSYEQYF.

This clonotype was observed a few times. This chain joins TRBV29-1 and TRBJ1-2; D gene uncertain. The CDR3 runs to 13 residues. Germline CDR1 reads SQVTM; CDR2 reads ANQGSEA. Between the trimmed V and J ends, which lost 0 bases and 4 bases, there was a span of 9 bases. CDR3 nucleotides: TGCAGCGTTGAAGAGGCTCTGGGCTATGGCTACACCTTC. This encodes CSVEEALGYGYTF.

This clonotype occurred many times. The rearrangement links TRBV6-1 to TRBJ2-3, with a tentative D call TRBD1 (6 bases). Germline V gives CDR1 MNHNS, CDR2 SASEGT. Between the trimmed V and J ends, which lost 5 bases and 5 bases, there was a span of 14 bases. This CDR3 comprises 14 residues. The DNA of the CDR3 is TGTGCCAGCAGTTATTACAGGGCGGAAGATACGCAGTATTTT. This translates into CASSYYRAEDTQYF.

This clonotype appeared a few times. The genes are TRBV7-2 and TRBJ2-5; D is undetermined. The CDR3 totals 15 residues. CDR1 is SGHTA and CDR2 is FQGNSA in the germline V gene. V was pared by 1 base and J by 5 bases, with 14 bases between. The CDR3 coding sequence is TGTGCCAGCAGCTTAGGACCGGGCCTCCCGGAGACCCAGTACTTC. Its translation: CASSLGPGLPETQYF.

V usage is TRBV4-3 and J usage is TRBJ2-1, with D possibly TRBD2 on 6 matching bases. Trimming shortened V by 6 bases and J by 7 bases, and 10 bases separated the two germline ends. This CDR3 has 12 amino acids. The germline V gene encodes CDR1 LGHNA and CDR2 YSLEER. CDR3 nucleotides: TGCGCCAGCAGGGGGGGTCTGAATGAGCAGTTCTTC. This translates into CASRGGLNEQFF.

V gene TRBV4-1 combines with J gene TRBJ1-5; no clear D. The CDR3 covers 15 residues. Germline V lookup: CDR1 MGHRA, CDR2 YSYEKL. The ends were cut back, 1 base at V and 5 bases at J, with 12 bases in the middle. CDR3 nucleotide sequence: TGCGCCAGCAGCCAAGTGTCTGAAGCGGATCAGCCCCAGCATTTT. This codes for CASSQVSEADQPQHF.

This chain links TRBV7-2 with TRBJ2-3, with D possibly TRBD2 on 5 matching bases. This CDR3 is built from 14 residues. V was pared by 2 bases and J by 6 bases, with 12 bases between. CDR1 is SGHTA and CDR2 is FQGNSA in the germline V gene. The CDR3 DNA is TGTGCCAGCAGCTTACCTGGACGAGGGGATACGCAGTATTTT. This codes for CASSLPGRGDTQYF. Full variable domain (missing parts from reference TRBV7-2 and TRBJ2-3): GAGVSQSPSNKVTEKGKDVELRCDPISGHTALYWYRQSLGQGLEFLIYFQGNSAPDKSGLPSDRFSAERTGGSVSTLTIQRTQQEDSAVYLCASSLPGRGDTQYFGPGTRLTVL.

The CDR3 reads CATGRGALYNEQFF. The CDR3, as DNA: TGTGCCACCGGTCGCGGCGCCCTCTACAATGAGCAGTTCTTC. The genes are TRBV24-1 and TRBJ2-1; D not resolved. Germline V gene lookup returns CDR1 KGHDR and CDR2 SFDVKD. Trimming cost V 9 bases and J 3 bases, with 14 bases left between them. This CDR3 region has 14 residues.

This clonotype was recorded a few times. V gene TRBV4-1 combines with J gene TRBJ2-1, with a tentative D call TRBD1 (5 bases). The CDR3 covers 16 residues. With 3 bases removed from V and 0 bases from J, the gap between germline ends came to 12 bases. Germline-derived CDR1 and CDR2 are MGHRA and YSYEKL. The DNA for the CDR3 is TGCGCCAGCAGCCACAGGGTAGAAAGCTCCTACAATGAGCAGTTCTTC. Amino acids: CASSHRVESSYNEQFF.

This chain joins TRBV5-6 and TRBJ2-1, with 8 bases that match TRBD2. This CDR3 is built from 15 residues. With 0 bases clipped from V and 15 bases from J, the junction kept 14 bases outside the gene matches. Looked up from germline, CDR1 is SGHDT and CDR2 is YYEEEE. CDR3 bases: TGTGCCAGCAGCTTGGCCGGAAACGGGGGGGAGCCACGGTTCTTC. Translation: CASSLAGNGGEPRFF.

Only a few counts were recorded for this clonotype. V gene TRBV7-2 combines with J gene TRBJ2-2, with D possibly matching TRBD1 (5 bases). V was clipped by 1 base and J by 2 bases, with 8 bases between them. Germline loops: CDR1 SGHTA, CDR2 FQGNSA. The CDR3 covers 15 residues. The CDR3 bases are TGTGCCAGCAGCTTAGTCAGGGATAACACCGGGGAGCTGTTTTTT. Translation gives CASSLVRDNTGELFF.